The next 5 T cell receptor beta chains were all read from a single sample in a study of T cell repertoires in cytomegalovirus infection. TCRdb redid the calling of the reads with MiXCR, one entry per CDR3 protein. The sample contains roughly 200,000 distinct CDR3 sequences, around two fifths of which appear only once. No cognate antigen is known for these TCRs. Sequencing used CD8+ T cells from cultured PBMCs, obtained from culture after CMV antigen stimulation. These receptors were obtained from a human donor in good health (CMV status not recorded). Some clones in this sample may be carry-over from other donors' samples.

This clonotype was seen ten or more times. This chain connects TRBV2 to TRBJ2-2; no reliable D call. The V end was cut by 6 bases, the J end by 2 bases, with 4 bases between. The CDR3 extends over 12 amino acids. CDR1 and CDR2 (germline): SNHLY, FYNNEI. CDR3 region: CASSINTGELFF. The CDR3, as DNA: TGTGCCAGCAGCATAAACACCGGGGAGCTGTTTTTT.

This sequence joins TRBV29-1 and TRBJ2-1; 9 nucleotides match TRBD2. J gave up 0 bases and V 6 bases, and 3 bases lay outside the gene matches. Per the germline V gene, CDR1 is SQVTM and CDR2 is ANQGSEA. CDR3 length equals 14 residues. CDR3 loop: CSVETSGSYNEQFF. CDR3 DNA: TGCAGCGTCGAGACTAGCGGCTCCTACAATGAGCAGTTCTTC.

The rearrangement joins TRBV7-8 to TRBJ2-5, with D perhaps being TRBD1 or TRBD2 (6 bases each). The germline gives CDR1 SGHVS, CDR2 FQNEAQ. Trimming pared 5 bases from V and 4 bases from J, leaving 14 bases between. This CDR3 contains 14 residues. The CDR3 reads CASSKGGWGETQYF. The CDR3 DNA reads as TGTGCCAGCAGCAAAGGGGGGTGGGGAGAGACCCAGTACTTC.

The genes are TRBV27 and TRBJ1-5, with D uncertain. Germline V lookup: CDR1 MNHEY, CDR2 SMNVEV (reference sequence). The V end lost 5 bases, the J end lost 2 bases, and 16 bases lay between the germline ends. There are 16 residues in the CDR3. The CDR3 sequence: CASSPRTGLGNQPQHF. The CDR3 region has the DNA TGTGCCAGCAGTCCTCGGACGGGTTTGGGCAATCAGCCCCAGCATTTT.

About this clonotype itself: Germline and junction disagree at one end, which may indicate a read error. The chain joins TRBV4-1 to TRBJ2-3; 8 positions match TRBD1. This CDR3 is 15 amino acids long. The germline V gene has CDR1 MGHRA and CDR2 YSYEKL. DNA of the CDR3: TGTGCCAGCAGCCCCCGGCAGGGGGCCGCAGATACGCAGTATTTT. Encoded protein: CASSPRQGAADTQYF.